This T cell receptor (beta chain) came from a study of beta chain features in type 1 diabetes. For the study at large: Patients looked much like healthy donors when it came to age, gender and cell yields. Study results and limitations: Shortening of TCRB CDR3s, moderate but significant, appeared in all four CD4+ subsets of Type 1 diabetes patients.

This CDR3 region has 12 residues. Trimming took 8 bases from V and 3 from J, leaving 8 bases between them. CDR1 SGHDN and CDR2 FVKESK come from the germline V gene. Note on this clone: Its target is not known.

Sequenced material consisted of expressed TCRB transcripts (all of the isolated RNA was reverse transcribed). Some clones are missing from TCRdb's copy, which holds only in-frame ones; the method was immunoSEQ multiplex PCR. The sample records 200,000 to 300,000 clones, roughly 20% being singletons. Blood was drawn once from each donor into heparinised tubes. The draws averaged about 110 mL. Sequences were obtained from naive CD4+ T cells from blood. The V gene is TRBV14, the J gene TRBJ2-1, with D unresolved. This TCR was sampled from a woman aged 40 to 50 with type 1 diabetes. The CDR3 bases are TGTGCCAGCGCCCCGGGCTACAATGAGCAGTTCTTC. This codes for CASAPGYNEQFF.